Listed here is a single T cell receptor (beta chain). Relative to the germline gene, one junction end is altered; a read error may explain this. The data are from a study of molecular identifiers for immune sequencing clone quantification. Overall study context: In the replicates, RNA derived from roughly 20,000 or 100,000 naive CD8 cells was divided into five parts, and four were sequenced.

MiXCR, run by TCRdb on the PCR reads, gives a single entry per CDR3 protein. The table includes more than 450,000 distinct CDR3 sequences, around 25% detected once. Sequencing input: naive CD8+ T cells from blood, with Jurkat cell RNA spiked in. The subset: FACS-sorted CD8+CD4-CCR7+CD45RA+ naive T cells. The source is a human donor in good health. Some libraries in this study had Jurkat cell RNA spiked in.

CDR3 DNA sequence: TGTGCCAGCAGGTTAGGCCCCGCTACTGAAGCTTTCTTT. Amino acids: CASRLGPATEAFF. The chain uses TRBV12-3 or TRBV12-4 and TRBJ1-1, with D unresolved. CDR3 length: 13 residues.